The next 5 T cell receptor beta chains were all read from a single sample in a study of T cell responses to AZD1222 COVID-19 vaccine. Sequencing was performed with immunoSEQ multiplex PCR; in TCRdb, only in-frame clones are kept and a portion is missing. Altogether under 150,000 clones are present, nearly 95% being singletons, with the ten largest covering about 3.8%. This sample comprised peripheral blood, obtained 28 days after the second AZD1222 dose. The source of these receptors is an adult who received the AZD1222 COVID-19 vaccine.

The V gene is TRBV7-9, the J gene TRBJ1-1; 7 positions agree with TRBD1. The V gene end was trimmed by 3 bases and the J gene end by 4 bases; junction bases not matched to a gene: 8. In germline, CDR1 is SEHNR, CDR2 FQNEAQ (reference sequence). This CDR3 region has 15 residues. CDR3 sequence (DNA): TGTGCCAGCAGCTTCGACAGGGCCCTGGGCACTGAAGCTTTCTTT. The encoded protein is CASSFDRALGTEAFF.

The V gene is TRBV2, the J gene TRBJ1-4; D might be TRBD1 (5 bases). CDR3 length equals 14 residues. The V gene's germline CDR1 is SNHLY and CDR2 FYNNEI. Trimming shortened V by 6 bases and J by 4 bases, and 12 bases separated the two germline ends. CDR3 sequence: CASSPGRINEKLFF. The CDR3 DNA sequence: TGTGCCAGCAGCCCGGGACGGATTAATGAAAAACTGTTTTTT.

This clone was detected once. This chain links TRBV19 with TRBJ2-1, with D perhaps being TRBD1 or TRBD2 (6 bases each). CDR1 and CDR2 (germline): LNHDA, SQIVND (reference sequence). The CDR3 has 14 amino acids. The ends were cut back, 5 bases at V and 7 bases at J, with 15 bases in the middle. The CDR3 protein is CASSGGRTANEQFF. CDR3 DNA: TGTGCCAGTAGTGGAGGGAGGACAGCGAATGAGCAGTTCTTC.

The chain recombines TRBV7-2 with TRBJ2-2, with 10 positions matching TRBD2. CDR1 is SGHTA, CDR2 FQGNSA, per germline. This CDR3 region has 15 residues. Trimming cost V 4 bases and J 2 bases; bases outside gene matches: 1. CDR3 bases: TGTGCCAGCAGCTCTAGCGGGAGAAACACCGGGGAGCTGTTTTTT. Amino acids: CASSSSGRNTGELFF.

The CDR3, as DNA: TGTGCCAGCAGCTTGTCCGACAGGGTCTCCTATGGCTACACCTTC. Protein: CASSLSDRVSYGYTF. The chain is built from TRBV7-9 and TRBJ1-2, with 7 bases identical to TRBD1. The germline V gene has CDR1 SEHNR and CDR2 FQNEAQ (reference sequence). V shed 3 bases and J 4 bases; nucleotides not matched to a gene: 8. The CDR3 loop spans 15 amino acids.